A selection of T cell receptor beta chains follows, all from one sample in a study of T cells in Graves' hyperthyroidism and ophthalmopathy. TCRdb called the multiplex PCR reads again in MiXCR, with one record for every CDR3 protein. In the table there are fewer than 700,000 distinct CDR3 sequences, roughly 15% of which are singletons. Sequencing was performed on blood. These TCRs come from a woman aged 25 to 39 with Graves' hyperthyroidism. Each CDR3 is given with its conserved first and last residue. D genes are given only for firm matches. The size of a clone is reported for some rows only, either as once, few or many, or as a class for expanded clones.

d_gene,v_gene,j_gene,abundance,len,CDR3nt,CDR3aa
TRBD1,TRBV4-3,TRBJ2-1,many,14,TGCGCCAGCAAAGAGGACAGGACCTACAATGAGCAGTTCTTC,CASKEDRTYNEQFF
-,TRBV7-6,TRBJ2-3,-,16,TGTGCCAGCAGCTTATTGCGCAGGGTCCCACAAGATACGCAGTATTTT,CASSLLRRVPQDTQYF
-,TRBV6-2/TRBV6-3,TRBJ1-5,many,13,TGTGCCACCATTGGCAGTAGCAATCAGCCCCAGCATTTT,CATIGSSNQPQHF
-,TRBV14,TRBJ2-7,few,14,TGTGCCAGCAGCCAAGGCCCCGATCGGGCCTGGCAGTACTTC,CASSQGPDRAWQYF
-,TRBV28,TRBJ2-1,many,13,TGTGCCAGCAGGCCTACAGGGATCGATGAGCAGTTCTTC,CASRPTGIDEQFF
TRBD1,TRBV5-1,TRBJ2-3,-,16,TGCGCCAGCAGCGTCAACCCAGGGGGCGCCGCAGATACGCAGTATTTT,CASSVNPGGAADTQYF
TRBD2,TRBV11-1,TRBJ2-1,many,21,TGTGCCAGCAGCTTTCAGATTCTCGGACTAGCGGGAGGGCCAGGGGGCGATGAGCAGTTCTTC,CASSFQILGLAGGPGGDEQFF
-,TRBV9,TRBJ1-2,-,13,TGTGCCAGCAGCGTAGACGGTCGGTTCCCCTACACCTTC,CASSVDGRFPYTF
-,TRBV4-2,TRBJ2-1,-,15,TGTGCCAGCAGCCAAGATCGCACTAGTAAAAATGAGCAGTTCTTC,CASSQDRTSKNEQFF
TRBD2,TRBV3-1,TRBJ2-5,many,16,TGTGCCAGCAGCCAGGGTCCTAGCGGGTACGAAAAGACCCAGTACTTC,CASSQGPSGYEKTQYF
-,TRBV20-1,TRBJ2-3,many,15,TGCAGTGCTAGCCCCAACAGGTATCCAGCAGATACGCAGTATTTT,CSASPNRYPADTQYF
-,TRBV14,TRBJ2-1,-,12,TGTGCCAGCAGCCTATACTGGGATGAGCAGTTCTTC,CASSLYWDEQFF
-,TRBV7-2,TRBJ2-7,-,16,TGTGCCAGCAGCTTAGGTACAGGGCCTAGCTCCTACGAGCAGTACTTC,CASSLGTGPSSYEQYF
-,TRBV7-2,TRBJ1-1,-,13,TGTGCCAGCAGCCCTGGGGGTAGCGCTGAAGCTTTCTTT,CASSPGGSAEAFF
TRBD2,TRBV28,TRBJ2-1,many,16,TGTGCCAGCAGTTTCCCCCTCGGGACTAGTGGCAATGAGCAGTTCTTC,CASSFPLGTSGNEQFF
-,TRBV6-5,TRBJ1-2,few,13,TGTGCCAGCAGTTACCCAGGGAGCTATGGCTACACCTTC,CASSYPGSYGYTF
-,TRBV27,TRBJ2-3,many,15,TGTGCCAGCAGTTTATATAAGTACCCGACAGATACGCAGTATTTT,CASSLYKYPTDTQYF
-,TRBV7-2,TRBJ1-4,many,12,TGTGCCAGCAGCGAACGAGGTGAAAAACTGTTTTTT,CASSERGEKLFF
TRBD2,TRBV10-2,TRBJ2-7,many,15,TGCGCCAGCAGTGTCCTTGGAGCGGGAGGTTACGAGCAGTACTTC,CASSVLGAGGYEQYF
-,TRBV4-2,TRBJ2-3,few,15,TGTGCCAGCAGCCAAGATGACTTAAAGCCAGATACGCAGTATTTT,CASSQDDLKPDTQYF
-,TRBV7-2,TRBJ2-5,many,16,TGTGCCAGCAGCTTAGGGCGGGCAGGGGGGGAGGAGACCCAGTACTTC,CASSLGRAGGEETQYF
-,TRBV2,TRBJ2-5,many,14,TGTGCCAGCAGTGGGGGGACTGCCCAAGAGACCCAGTACTTC,CASSGGTAQETQYF
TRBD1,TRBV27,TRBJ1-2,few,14,TGTGCCAGCAGTTTCCGGACAGGGAACTATGGCTACACCTTC,CASSFRTGNYGYTF
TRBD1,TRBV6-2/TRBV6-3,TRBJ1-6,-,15,TGTGCCAGCAGTTACGGGGACAGGGGGAATTCACCCCTCCACTTT,CASSYGDRGNSPLHF
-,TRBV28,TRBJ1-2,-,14,TGTGCCAGCAGTGATCGGCCAGCTAACTATGGCTACACCTTC,CASSDRPANYGYTF
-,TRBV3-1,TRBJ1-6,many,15,TGTGCCAGCAGCCTCAGGGACACCGGAGGGTCACCCCTCCACTTT,CASSLRDTGGSPLHF
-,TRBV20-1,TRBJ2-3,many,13,TGCAGTGCGGTAGCGGATAGCACAGATACGCAGTATTTT,CSAVADSTDTQYF
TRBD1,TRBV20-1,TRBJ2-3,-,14,TGCAGTGCGGGGACAGGCGCTTACACAGATACGCAGTATTTT,CSAGTGAYTDTQYF
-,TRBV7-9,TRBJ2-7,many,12,TGTGCCAGCAGCCCAGGGAATTACGAGCAGTACTTC,CASSPGNYEQYF
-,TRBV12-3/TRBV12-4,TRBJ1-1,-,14,TGTGCCAGCAGTTTGATAGCCTCGAACACTGAAGCTTTCTTT,CASSLIASNTEAFF
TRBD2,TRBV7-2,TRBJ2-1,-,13,TGTGCCAGCAGCTTGGGACTAGCGGGAGTTCAGTTCTTC,CASSLGLAGVQFF
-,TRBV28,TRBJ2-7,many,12,TGTGCCACTTCCCTGGGCCCCTACGAGCAGTACTTC,CATSLGPYEQYF
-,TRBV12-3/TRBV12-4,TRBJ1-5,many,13,TGTGCCAGCAGTTCGACCAGCGTTGAGCCCCAGCATTTT,CASSSTSVEPQHF
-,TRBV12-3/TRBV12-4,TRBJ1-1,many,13,TGTGCCAGCAGTTTAGTAGTAAACACTGAAGCTTTCTTT,CASSLVVNTEAFF
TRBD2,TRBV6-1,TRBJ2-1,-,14,TGTGCCACACAAAACCGGGACTACTACAATGAGCAGTTCTTC,CATQNRDYYNEQFF
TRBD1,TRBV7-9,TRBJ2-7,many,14,TGTGCCAGCAGCTCCTCGGGACAGGTCTACGAGCAGTACTTC,CASSSSGQVYEQYF
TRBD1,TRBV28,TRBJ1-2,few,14,TGTGCCAGCAGTCGAGACAGGGGGGACTATGGCTACACCTTC,CASSRDRGDYGYTF
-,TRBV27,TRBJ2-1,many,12,TGTGCCAGCAGTTTAAGGACCGGGGGACAGTTCTTC,CASSLRTGGQFF
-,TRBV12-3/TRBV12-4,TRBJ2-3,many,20,TGTGCCAGCAGGCGCCCGGGACAGGCTAGCGGGATACCCACCACAGATACGCAGTATTTT,CASRRPGQASGIPTTDTQYF
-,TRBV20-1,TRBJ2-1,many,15,TGCAGTGCTAGACGAAGAGAAGCGCCATACAATGAGCAGTTCTTC,CSARRREAPYNEQFF
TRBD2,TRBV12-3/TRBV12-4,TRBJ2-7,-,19,TGTGCCCGACAGTTATTGGGACCGACAAAGCTAGCGGGAGTGGACGAGCAGTACTTC,CARQLLGPTKLAGVDEQYF
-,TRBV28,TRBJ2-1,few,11,TGTGCCAGCAGTTTCTTTTATGAGCAGTTCTTC,CASSFFYEQFF
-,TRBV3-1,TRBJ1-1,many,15,TGTGCCAGCAGCCAAGGGGCCAGGATGAACACTGAAGCTTTCTTT,CASSQGARMNTEAFF
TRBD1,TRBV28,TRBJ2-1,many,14,TGTGCCAGCAGACCGACAGGGGGCCCGAATGAGCAGTTCTTC,CASRPTGGPNEQFF
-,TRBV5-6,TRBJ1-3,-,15,TGTGCCAGCAGCTTGGGACCGGCAGGCAGAAACACCATATATTTT,CASSLGPAGRNTIYF
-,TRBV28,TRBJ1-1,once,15,TGTGCCAGCAGTTCTTTGGGGGATCGGAACACTGAAGCTTTCTTT,CASSSLGDRNTEAFF